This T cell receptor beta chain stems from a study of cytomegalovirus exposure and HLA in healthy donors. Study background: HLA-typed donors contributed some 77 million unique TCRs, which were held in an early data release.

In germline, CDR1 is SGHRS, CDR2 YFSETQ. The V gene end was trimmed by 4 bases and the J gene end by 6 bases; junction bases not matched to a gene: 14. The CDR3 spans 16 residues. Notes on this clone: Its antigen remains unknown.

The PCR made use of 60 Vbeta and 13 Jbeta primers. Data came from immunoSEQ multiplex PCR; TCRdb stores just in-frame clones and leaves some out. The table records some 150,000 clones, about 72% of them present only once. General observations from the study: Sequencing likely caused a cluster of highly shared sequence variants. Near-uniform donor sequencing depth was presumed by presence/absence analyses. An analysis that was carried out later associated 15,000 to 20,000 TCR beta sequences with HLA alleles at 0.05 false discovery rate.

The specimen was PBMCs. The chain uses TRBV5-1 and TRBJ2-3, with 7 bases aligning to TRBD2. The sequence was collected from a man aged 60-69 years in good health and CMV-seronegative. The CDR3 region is CASSRMGDYFRDTQYF. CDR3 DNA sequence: TGCGCCAGCAGCCGAATGGGGGACTACTTTCGGGATACGCAGTATTTT.